The 27 T cell receptor beta chains listed next were all sequenced from one sample in a study of OX40 agonist ivuxolimab in advanced cancers. TCRdb's table, derived via immunoSEQ multiplex PCR, lists solely in-frame clones and lacks some. In the table there are around 50,000 clones, 94% of which are singletons. The material sequenced was CD4+ or CD8+ T cells sorted from blood, taken in a trial of the OX40 agonist ivuxolimab. The receptors derive from an adult with an advanced solid tumor such as melanoma, head and neck, liver or kidney cancer.

In its sample, this clone was seen once. This rearrangement joins TRBV9 to TRBJ2-1, with 11 bases fitting TRBD2. This CDR3 is 15 amino acids long. Germline V lookup: CDR1 SGDLS, CDR2 YYNGEE. The ends lost 2 bases at V and 7 bases at J; junction bases unmatched: 5. CDR3 nucleotide sequence: TGTGCCAGCAGCGTTAGCGGGAGGGCCGATAATGAGCAGTTCTTC. Amino acids: CASSVSGRADNEQFF.

This chain links TRBV11-2 with TRBJ1-4; D gene unclear. This CDR3 contains 15 residues. V lost 4 bases to trimming and J lost 7 bases, with 16 bases between them. Germline V gives CDR1 SGHAT, CDR2 FQNNGV. CDR3 sequence: CASSSGSVSGEKLFF. The CDR3 DNA reads as TGTGCCAGCAGCTCCGGGAGTGTCTCGGGTGAAAAACTGTTTTTT.

The chain employs TRBV5-4 and TRBJ1-1; 9 positions match TRBD1. The germline CDR1 and CDR2 sequences are SGHNT and YYREEE (reference sequence). The CDR3 is 15 amino acids. The junction had 10 bases not matched to a gene; V was cut back by 5 bases and J by 5 bases. The CDR3 DNA reads TGTGCCAGCAGATCTGGGGCACAGGGGGCAACTGAAGCTTTCTTT. Its protein product is CASRSGAQGATEAFF.

The chain has TRBV27 and TRBJ2-1; 10 bases are a match to TRBD2. V was clipped by 2 bases and J by 7 bases; unmatched bases: 5. In germline, CDR1 is MNHEY, CDR2 SMNVEV (reference sequence). The length of the CDR3 is 15 residues. The chain's CDR3 is CASSLTSSGRNEQFF. The CDR3 coding sequence is TGTGCCAGCAGTTTAACGTCTAGCGGGAGAAATGAGCAGTTCTTC.

This clone has only one observation. The gene calls are TRBV10-3 and TRBJ1-5; 11 nucleotides align to TRBD1. V dropped 0 bases and J dropped 6; count of bases not matched to a gene: 1. Germline V CDR1 and CDR2: ENHRY, SYGVKD. The CDR3 has 15 residues. The CDR3 DNA follows: TGTGCCATCAGTGAGTCAGGACAGGGGGCTCAGCCCCAGCATTTT. It yields the protein CAISESGQGAQPQHF.

V and J are TRBV13 and TRBJ2-1; D not resolved. This CDR3 has 13 residues. The V gene lost 6 bases and the J gene lost 6 bases, with 12 bases spanning the gap. Germline assignment: CDR1 PRHDT and CDR2 FYEKMQ (reference sequence). CDR3 sequence (DNA): TGTGCCAGCAGATCTTATAGGGTCAATGAGCAGTTCTTC. Its protein is CASRSYRVNEQFF. Full variable domain (missing parts from reference TRBV13 and TRBJ2-1): AAGVIQSPRHLIKEKRETATLKCYPIPRHDTVYWYQQGPGQDPQFLISFYEKMQSDKGSIPDRFSAQQFSDYHSELNMSSLELGDSALYFCASRSYRVNEQFFGPGTRLTVL.

The chain couples TRBV13 to TRBJ1-2; 9 bases map to TRBD1. Germline values: CDR1 PRHDT, CDR2 FYEKMQ (reference sequence). Unmatched junction bases numbered 4, after V lost 1 base and J lost 1 base. This CDR3 contains 16 residues. In DNA form, the CDR3 reads TGTGCCAGCAGCTTAGCCCTGGACAGGGGTAACTATGGCTACACCTTC. The encoded protein is CASSLALDRGNYGYTF.

V usage is TRBV19 and J usage is TRBJ1-5; 7 bases are a match to TRBD1. This CDR3 is built from 15 residues. The trim removed 10 bases at V and 2 bases at J, leaving 11 bases unmatched. Germline V CDR1 and CDR2: LNHDA, SQIVND (reference sequence). Here the CDR3 DNA reads TGTGCCACTACAGACCGGGACAGCCGCAATCAGCCCCAGCATTTT. It encodes CATTDRDSRNQPQHF.

The V gene is TRBV4-1, the J gene TRBJ2-1; 7 nucleotides align to TRBD2. After removal of 2 bases from V and 6 bases from J, the junction contained 7 bases not matched to a gene. Looked up from germline, CDR1 is MGHRA and CDR2 is YSYEKL. CDR3 length: 15 residues. The CDR3 sequence: CASSQTGLGPNEQFF. CDR3 DNA: TGCGCCAGCAGCCAAACCGGACTAGGCCCCAATGAGCAGTTCTTC.

V is TRBV6-5 and J is TRBJ1-6; TRBD1 is a possible D gene (5 bases). Germline CDR1 is MNHEY and CDR2 is SVGAGI. V dropped 2 bases and J dropped 8 bases, with 13 bases sitting between them. The CDR3 is 15 amino acids. DNA for the CDR3: TGTGCCAGCAGTTACGGCGGCAGGGTTCATTCACCCCTCCACTTT. It yields the protein CASSYGGRVHSPLHF.

J is TRBJ1-3 and V is TRBV10-3; TRBD1 matches at 7 bases. Germline assignment: CDR1 ENHRY and CDR2 SYGVKD. V dropped 0 bases and J dropped 4; count of bases not matched to a gene: 6. This CDR3 comprises 16 residues. CDR3: CAISESEGAYGNTIYF. CDR3 nucleotides: TGTGCCATCAGTGAGTCAGAGGGGGCTTACGGAAACACCATATATTTT.

The chain couples TRBV28 to TRBJ2-7; possibly TRBD1 or TRBD2 for D (5 bases each). The CDR3 is 12 amino acids. Per the germline V gene, CDR1 is MDHEN and CDR2 is SYDVKM. V lost 8 bases and J lost 4, with 12 bases in between. Written as DNA, the CDR3 is TGTGCCAGCGGGGCTAGCCGATACGAGCAGTACTTC. Amino acid sequence: CASGASRYEQYF.

V is TRBV6-1 and J is TRBJ2-7; 12 nucleotides agree with TRBD2. J gave up 3 bases and V 2 bases, and 8 bases lay outside the gene matches. CDR1 and CDR2 (germline): MNHNS, SASEGT. The CDR3 is made up of 17 amino acids. CDR3 sequence reads: CASSEKGLAGFNYEQYF. CDR3 DNA sequence: TGTGCCAGCAGTGAAAAGGGACTAGCGGGCTTTAACTACGAGCAGTACTTC.

The chain is built from TRBV29-1 and TRBJ2-3; D uncertain. This CDR3 has 12 residues. V was pared by 3 bases and J by 0 bases, with 4 bases between. Germline V gene lookup returns CDR1 SQVTM and CDR2 ANQGSEA. CDR3 sequence reads: CSVELSTDTQYF. DNA of the CDR3: TGCAGCGTTGAGCTGAGCACAGATACGCAGTATTTT.

Only one count was recorded for this clone. This chain connects TRBV28 to TRBJ2-3; TRBD2 agrees at 9 bases. V lost 6 bases and J lost 7; bases outside the gene matches: 14. The CDR3 has 16 amino acids. Germline V gene lookup returns CDR1 MDHEN and CDR2 SYDVKM. Written as DNA, the CDR3 is TGTGCCAGCAGCTCCACGGGGGCGGGAGGGGCCTATACGCAGTATTTT. This translates into CASSSTGAGGAYTQYF.

The chain combines TRBV5-1 with TRBJ1-5, with D hard to call. The germline CDR1 and CDR2 sequences are SGHRS and YFSETQ. The CDR3 consists of 19 residues. V was trimmed by 0 bases and J by 4 bases, leaving 23 bases between them. The CDR3 protein is CASSLARPNNPGKNQPQHF. The CDR3 DNA reads TGCGCCAGCAGCTTGGCCAGACCTAATAATCCGGGGAAAAATCAGCCCCAGCATTTT.

This clone has only one observation. The CDR3 reads CASSDRPVGEQFF. In DNA form, the CDR3 reads TGCGCCAGCTCGGACAGGCCGGTAGGTGAGCAGTTCTTC. The chain carries TRBV5-1 and TRBJ2-1; 7 positions agree with TRBD1. The trim removed 7 bases at V and 9 bases at J, leaving 10 bases unmatched. Germline CDR1 SGHRS, CDR2 YFSETQ. CDR3 length equals 13 residues.

The chain has TRBV28 and TRBJ1-6; D might be TRBD1 (6 bases). The length of the CDR3 is 16 residues. From germline, CDR1 is MDHEN and CDR2 SYDVKM. V was trimmed by 6 bases and J by 0 bases, leaving 12 bases between them. The CDR3, as DNA: TGTGCCAGCAGGGTAGGACAGCTCTCCTATAATTCACCCCTCCACTTT. Translation: CASRVGQLSYNSPLHF.

There are a few counts of this clone. The chain is built from TRBV2 and TRBJ1-1, with D maybe TRBD1 (5 bases). This CDR3 contains 14 residues. Germline V gives CDR1 SNHLY, CDR2 FYNNEI. The V and J ends lost 6 bases and 0 bases respectively, with 11 bases between them. The CDR3 loop reads CASSGTDMNTEAFF. The CDR3 DNA sequence: TGTGCCAGCAGCGGGACGGATATGAACACTGAAGCTTTCTTT.

The chain employs TRBV29-1 and TRBJ1-2; unclear D gene. The V and J ends lost 3 bases and 3 bases respectively, with 14 bases between them. Germline CDR1 SQVTM, CDR2 ANQGSEA. The CDR3 covers 14 residues. CDR3 amino acids: CSVELPTRDYGYTF. In nucleotides, the CDR3 is TGCAGCGTTGAGCTCCCGACGAGGGACTATGGCTACACCTTC.

The chain links TRBV30 to TRBJ2-1; 10 bases are shared with TRBD2. J was trimmed by 4 bases and V by 5 bases; bases with no gene match: 8. Germline assignment: CDR1 GTSNPN and CDR2 SVGIG (reference sequence). The CDR3 runs to 15 residues. CDR3 sequence: CAWQKGTSAYNEQFF. The CDR3 coding sequence is TGTGCCTGGCAGAAAGGGACTAGCGCGTACAATGAGCAGTTCTTC.

This chain joins TRBV7-3 and TRBJ2-3; the D is unclear. Germline V CDR1 and CDR2: SGHTA, FQGTGA. The CDR3 is made up of 15 amino acids. Deletions cut 5 bases from V and 0 bases from J, with 12 bases between. CDR3 in DNA: TGTGCCAGCAGCCCCACGGGTATCAGCACAGATACGCAGTATTTT. It codes for CASSPTGISTDTQYF.

The rearrangement joins TRBV15 to TRBJ1-4; 11 bases fit TRBD1. This CDR3 has 17 residues. The V gene's germline CDR1 is LNHNV and CDR2 YYDKDF (reference sequence). V lost 1 base to trimming and J lost 4 bases; unmatched junction nucleotides: 5. CDR3 amino acids: CATSRGTGGAGNEKLFF. As DNA, the CDR3 is TGTGCCACCAGCAGAGGGACAGGGGGCGCGGGTAATGAAAAACTGTTTTTT.

CDR3 nucleotides: TGCAGCGTTGAGACAGGATGGTACACTGAAGCTTTCTTT. Its translation is CSVETGWYTEAFF. V gene TRBV29-1 combines with J gene TRBJ1-1; tentative D call: TRBD1 (6 bases). Germline V CDR1 and CDR2: SQVTM, ANQGSEA. The CDR3 sequence is 13 residues long. V was clipped by 3 bases and J by 3 bases, with 11 bases between them.

This rearrangement joins TRBV28 to TRBJ1-2; TRBD1 might be the D (5 bases). Germline CDR1 MDHEN, CDR2 SYDVKM. This CDR3 has 14 amino acids. Between the trimmed V and J ends, which lost 7 bases and 7 bases, there was a span of 19 bases. CDR3 in DNA: TGTGCCAGCACCCCGTCAATGGGGGATGGTGGCTACACCTTC. Its protein is CASTPSMGDGGYTF.

The chain couples TRBV27 to TRBJ2-1, with D unresolved. V shed 4 bases and J shed 4 bases, with 11 bases lying between them. CDR3 length: 14 amino acids. The germline V gene has CDR1 MNHEY and CDR2 SMNVEV (reference sequence). CDR3 coding DNA: TGTGCCAGCAGTTCATGGGCCACGTACAATGAGCAGTTCTTC. This sequence encodes CASSSWATYNEQFF.

This clone showed up just once. The gene calls are TRBV5-5 and TRBJ2-4; D unresolved. Between the trimmed V and J ends, which lost 2 bases and 7 bases, there was a span of 10 bases. There are 13 residues in the CDR3. Germline V lookup: CDR1 SGHKS, CDR2 YYEKEE (reference sequence). CDR3 loop: CASSFGSSNIQYF. In DNA, the CDR3 is TGTGCCAGCAGCTTTGGTAGCTCCAACATTCAGTACTTC.